This T cell receptor beta chain stems from a study of graft-versus-host responses after intestinal transplantation. Trimming pared 3 bases from V and 7 bases from J, leaving 10 bases between. The CDR3 extends over 13 amino acids. Looked up from germline, CDR1 is MNHNY and CDR2 is SVGAGI (reference sequence). The method was immunoSEQ multiplex PCR; TCRdb's version includes in-frame clones alone and lacks a portion of them. The data hold tens of thousands of clones, with about 93% observed a single time. This chain links TRBV6-6 with TRBJ2-1; D uncertain. The receptor comes from a human patient who received an intestinal transplant, so some T cells may come from the graft donor. Sequencing was performed on PBMCs, taken 16 days after intestinal transplant. The DNA of the CDR3 is TGTGCCAGCAGTTATATTTTCGGTAATGAGCAGTTCTTC. It is translated as CASSYIFGNEQFF.